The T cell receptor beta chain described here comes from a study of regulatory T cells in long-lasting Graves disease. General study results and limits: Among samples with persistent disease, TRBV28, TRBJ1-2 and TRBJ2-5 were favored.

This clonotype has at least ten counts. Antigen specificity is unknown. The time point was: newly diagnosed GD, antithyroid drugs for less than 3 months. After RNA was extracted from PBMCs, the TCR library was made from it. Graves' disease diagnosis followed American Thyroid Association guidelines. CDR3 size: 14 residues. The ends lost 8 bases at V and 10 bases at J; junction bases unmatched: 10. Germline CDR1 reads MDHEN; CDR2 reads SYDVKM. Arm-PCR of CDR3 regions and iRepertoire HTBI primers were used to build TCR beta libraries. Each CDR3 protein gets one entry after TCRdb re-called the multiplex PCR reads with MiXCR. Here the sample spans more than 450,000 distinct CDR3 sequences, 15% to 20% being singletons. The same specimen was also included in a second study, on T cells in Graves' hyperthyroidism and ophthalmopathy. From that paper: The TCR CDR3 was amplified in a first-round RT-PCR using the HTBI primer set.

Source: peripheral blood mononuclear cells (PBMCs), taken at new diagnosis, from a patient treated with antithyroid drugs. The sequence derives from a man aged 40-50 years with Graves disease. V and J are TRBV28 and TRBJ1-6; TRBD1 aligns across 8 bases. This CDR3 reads CASGVDRGRSPLHF. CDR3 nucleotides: TGTGCCAGCGGGGTCGACAGGGGTCGGTCACCCCTCCACTTT.